These 9 T cell receptor beta chains were sequenced from one sample in a study of spatial heterogeneity in lung cancer. MiXCR, run by TCRdb on the 5' RACE reads, gives a single entry per CDR3 protein. The table shows around 29,000 distinct CDR3 sequences, with 10% occurring only once. The time point was: blood at routine non-recurrence follow-up after resection. The sample was PBMCs, taken at follow-up. These receptors were collected from a female donor with early-stage non-small cell lung cancer.

This clonotype was seen at least ten times. V is TRBV27 and J is TRBJ2-1; D uncertain. The CDR3 consists of 13 residues. V lost 8 bases, J lost 2 bases, and 10 bases lay in between. Germline values: CDR1 MNHEY, CDR2 SMNVEV (reference sequence). CDR3 region: CASSQEPYNEQFF. Here the CDR3 DNA reads TGTGCCAGCTCCCAGGAGCCCTACAATGAGCAGTTCTTC.

In this sample, this clonotype turned up a few times. The chain has TRBV5-1 and TRBJ2-1; 12 nucleotides match TRBD1. Germline V gives CDR1 SGHRS, CDR2 YFSETQ. The CDR3 length is 15 residues. J was trimmed by 6 bases and V by 4 bases; bases with no gene match: 5. The CDR3 nucleotides are TGCGCCAGCAGCGGAGGGACAGGGGGCTTCAATGAGCAGTTCTTC. It translates to CASSGGTGGFNEQFF.

The genes are TRBV4-3 and TRBJ2-3, with a weak D call TRBD2 (7 bases). V gave up 0 bases and J gave up 2 bases, with 15 bases separating them. CDR1 is LGHNA, CDR2 YSLEER, per germline. The CDR3 runs 17 residues. The CDR3 DNA is TGCGCCAGCAGCCAAGAGGGGACGGGGGGCATCACAGATACGCAGTATTTT. Translating gives CASSQEGTGGITDTQYF.

V is TRBV2 and J is TRBJ2-7; D not certain. The germline V gene has CDR1 SNHLY and CDR2 FYNNEI. Trimming cost V 4 bases and J 7 bases, with 8 bases left between them. The CDR3 consists of 11 residues. The CDR3 sequence: CASSASGEQYF. The CDR3 DNA is TGTGCCAGCAGTGCCTCGGGTGAGCAGTACTTC.

This clonotype has ten or more counts. The CDR3 region is CASSFQGTGTGYTF. The CDR3 DNA reads TGTGCCAGCAGCTTTCAGGGGACAGGGACCGGCTACACCTTC. The chain links TRBV7-9 to TRBJ1-2; 9 nucleotides align to TRBD1. V lost 3 bases, J lost 8 bases, and 7 bases stayed unmatched. Germline V gives CDR1 SEHNR, CDR2 FQNEAQ (reference sequence). The CDR3 loop spans 14 amino acids.

At least ten counts were recorded for this clonotype. The chain employs TRBV28 and TRBJ2-3; 11 bases are shared with TRBD1. There are 14 residues in the CDR3. Per the germline V gene, CDR1 is MDHEN and CDR2 is SYDVKM. The V and J ends lost 7 bases and 5 bases, in that order; junction bases with no gene match: 5. The CDR3 is CASKPGQGGDTQYF. The CDR3 DNA reads TGTGCCAGCAAACCGGGACAGGGGGGAGATACGCAGTATTTT.

The V call is TRBV29-1, the J call TRBJ2-6; D unclear. From germline, CDR1 is SQVTM and CDR2 ANQGSEA. Trimming took 3 bases from V and 0 from J, leaving 6 bases between them. The CDR3 loop spans 14 amino acids. The CDR3 region is CSVESDSGANVLTF. In nucleotides, the CDR3 is TGCAGCGTTGAGTCGGACTCTGGGGCCAACGTCCTGACTTTC.

This clonotype showed up just a few times. The rearrangement uses TRBV6-2 or TRBV6-3 and TRBJ1-3, with 7 bases matching TRBD1. There are 15 residues in the CDR3. Germline loops: CDR1 MNHEY, CDR2 SVGEGT. With V trimmed by 5 bases and J by 1 base, 5 bases remained unmatched. The CDR3 DNA is TGTGCCAGCAGTACCGACAGGGTATCTGGAAACACCATATATTTT. This gives the protein CASSTDRVSGNTIYF.

The rearrangement links TRBV29-1 to TRBJ2-1; D gene ambiguous. V lost 4 bases and J lost 0, with 7 bases in between. The CDR3 has 13 amino acids. Germline CDR1 reads SQVTM; CDR2 reads ANQGSEA. Written as DNA, the CDR3 is TGCAGCGTTGGGCCAGGCTCCTACAATGAGCAGTTCTTC. Protein: CSVGPGSYNEQFF.